This TCR beta chain appears in the sequencing data of a study of Graves' ophthalmopathy and Graves' hyperthyroidism. CDR3 length equals 14 residues. Trimming left V 3 bases short and J 3 bases short, with 10 bases between. Germline lookup yields CDR1 SNHLY and CDR2 FYNNEI. Amplified TCR beta CDR3 regions were obtained using RNA transcripts as template. An opening RT-PCR round employed HTBI primers and preceded a second-round multiplex PCR. Each CDR3 protein gets one entry after TCRdb re-called the multiplex PCR reads with MiXCR. The sample holds a few hundred thousand distinct CDR3 sequences, roughly 40% seen once. This clonotype was seen only a few times.

The source is an adult man with Graves' hyperthyroidism. The sample comprised peripheral blood or thyroid tissue (not recorded which). V and J are TRBV2 and TRBJ2-3; TRBD1 might be the D (6 bases). As DNA, the CDR3 is TGTGCCAGCAGTGATACAGGGCGGACAGATACGCAGTATTTT. Translation gives CASSDTGRTDTQYF.